These 23 T cell receptor beta chains were sequenced from one sample in a study of CXCR3-negative and CXCR3-positive naive CD8 T cells. The TRB libraries of cDNA were built by UMI-labeled 5' RACE. Each CDR3 protein gets one entry in TCRdb, which reprocessed the 5' RACE reads and gives no DNA. This specimen shows tens of thousands of distinct CDR3 sequences; the ten leading clones hold around 1.9%. The material sequenced was naive CXCR3- CD8+ T cells from blood. Subset described: CD45RO-CCR7+CD27+CD95- naive CD8+ T cells lacking CXCR3 (TNR3-). These receptors all stem from a human donor in good health. Some clones in this sample may be carry-over from other donors' samples.

The chain uses TRBV6-4 and TRBJ2-3; with no DNA, the TCRdb D assignment of TRBD1 cannot be verified. The CDR3 is 15 residues long. Germline assignment: CDR1 MRHNA and CDR2 SNTAGT. CDR3 amino acids: CASSDRAGAADTQYF.

The chain employs TRBV7-7 and TRBJ2-2; TCRdb proposes TRBD1, but this gene call is untestable without DNA. This CDR3 spans 16 amino acids. CDR1 is SSHAT and CDR2 is FNYEAQ in the germline V gene (reference sequence). The CDR3 reads CASSHGTEEYTGELFF.

The chain recombines TRBV12-3 or TRBV12-4 with TRBJ1-2; absent DNA, TCRdb's TRBD1 call cannot be checked. This CDR3 has 14 amino acids. CDR3 amino acids: CASSPGQDNHGYTF.

The V call is TRBV9, the J call TRBJ2-1; lacking DNA, the TRBD1 call made by TCRdb goes unchecked. Looked up from germline, CDR1 is SGDLS and CDR2 is YYNGEE. The CDR3 contains 14 residues. This CDR3 is CASSTGTGNNEQFF.

The rearrangement joins TRBV20-1 to TRBJ2-1. This CDR3 has 15 residues. Germline V gives CDR1 DFQATT, CDR2 SNEGSKA (reference sequence). CDR3: CSARDLLGSYDEQFF.

This sequence joins TRBV7-8 and TRBJ2-7; TCRdb's D call of TRBD1 is untestable without DNA. The CDR3 covers 16 residues. Germline CDR1 and CDR2: SGHVS and FQNEAQ. The CDR3 spells CASSPPSGRTTYEQYF.

V and J are TRBV7-8 and TRBJ1-5; the D call from TCRdb, TRBD1, cannot be confirmed without DNA. The CDR3 consists of 15 residues. The V gene's germline CDR1 is SGHVS and CDR2 FQNEAQ. CDR3: CASSSMTGAGQPQHF.

This chain uses TRBV7-3 with TRBJ2-3; TCRdb designates TRBD1, a call that cannot be tested without DNA. This CDR3 is built from 12 residues. Germline loops: CDR1 SGHTA, CDR2 FQGTGA. The CDR3 sequence is CASGTDHDTQYF.

This sequence joins TRBV7-8 and TRBJ2-5. The CDR3 extends over 12 amino acids. The germline V gene encodes CDR1 SGHVS and CDR2 FQNEAQ. The CDR3 region is CASSLTQETQYF.

The chain joins TRBV6-4 to TRBJ2-1. From germline, CDR1 is MRHNA and CDR2 SNTAGT. The CDR3 has 13 amino acids. The CDR3 spells CASALQRYNEQFF.

V usage is TRBV7-8 and J usage is TRBJ1-1. Germline V gene data show CDR1 as SGHVS and CDR2 as FQNEAQ. This CDR3 has 12 residues. The CDR3 sequence is CASTLLNTEAFF.

This chain joins TRBV29-1 and TRBJ2-7. This CDR3 is 13 amino acids long. Germline V gives CDR1 SQVTM, CDR2 ANQGSEA. CDR3 region: CSVAPSNSYEQYF.

The gene calls are TRBV5-1 and TRBJ2-1; TCRdb calls TRBD1, which cannot be checked without DNA. CDR3 size: 15 residues. Germline-derived CDR1 and CDR2 are SGHRS and YFSETQ. Here the CDR3 reads CASSIAQGARNEQFF.

The V and J genes are TRBV9 and TRBJ2-7. Germline-derived CDR1 and CDR2 are SGDLS and YYNGEE. The CDR3 contains 13 residues. The CDR3 reads CASSVDDSYEQYF.

This rearrangement joins TRBV7-3 to TRBJ1-1; TCRdb returns TRBD1, unconfirmable since there is no DNA. Germline-derived CDR1 and CDR2 are SGHTA and FQGTGA. The CDR3 runs 14 residues. The CDR3 reads CASSARGEGTEAFF.

This rearrangement joins TRBV29-1 to TRBJ2-3. CDR3 length: 14 residues. Germline V gives CDR1 SQVTM, CDR2 ANQGSEA. The CDR3 loop is CSVDTVYSTDTQYF.

The J gene is TRBJ2-1, the V gene TRBV5-1; lacking DNA, the TRBD2 call made by TCRdb goes unchecked. This CDR3 has 15 amino acids. Per the germline V gene, CDR1 is SGHRS and CDR2 is YFSETQ. The CDR3 sequence: CASSSTSGVGNEQFF.

The chain links TRBV29-1 to TRBJ2-2. Looked up from germline, CDR1 is SQVTM and CDR2 is ANQGSEA. The CDR3 contains 13 residues. The CDR3 protein is CSGWMTGTGELFF.

The rearrangement joins TRBV29-1 to TRBJ2-7; TCRdb's assignment of TRBD1 cannot be checked, as there is no DNA. The CDR3 has 13 amino acids. Germline CDR1 and CDR2: SQVTM and ANQGSEA. The CDR3: CSVETDTMGEQYF.

V usage is TRBV12-3 or TRBV12-4 and J usage is TRBJ2-6; TCRdb selects TRBD2, and the lack of DNA leaves this call unchecked. The CDR3 extends over 16 amino acids. This CDR3 is CASRTRDSSGANVLTF.

V gene TRBV7-2 combines with J gene TRBJ2-3; TCRdb lists TRBD2, though no DNA is available to test this call. The germline CDR1 and CDR2 sequences are SGHTA and FQGNSA. CDR3 length: 16 residues. This CDR3 is CASSLVAGTSTDTQYF.

The chain employs TRBV7-9 and TRBJ1-1; with no DNA, the TCRdb D assignment of TRBD1 cannot be verified. From germline, CDR1 is SEHNR and CDR2 FQNEAQ (reference sequence). CDR3 size: 14 residues. The CDR3 loop is CASSPAGDRTEAFF.

The chain joins TRBV25-1 to TRBJ1-2; TCRdb's D gene call, TRBD1, goes unchecked for lack of DNA. CDR1 and CDR2 (germline): MGHDK, SYGVNS. The CDR3 is 15 amino acids. The CDR3 protein is CARFPGQGANYGYTF.